Listed below are T cell receptor beta chains from one sample, sequenced in a study of T-cell reconstitution after alpha-beta-depleted transplantation in children. TCRdb reanalysed the PCR reads using MiXCR and keeps one entry per CDR3 protein. Among hundreds of thousands of distinct CDR3 sequences listed, under 9.5% were seen once. Source: PBMCs, mostly from graft donor cells, taken 180 days after TCRalphabeta/CD19-depleted stem cell transplant. These receptors came from a male patient between 10 and 17 years old who had a stem cell transplant for acute lymphoblastic leukemia, so the T cells may come from the graft donor. CDR3s include the opening cysteine and the closing phenylalanine or tryptophan. Each record gives: V gene, clone size, J gene, D gene, CDR3 DNA, CDR3 protein. A D gene is named only where the DNA matches it firmly. Not all rows give a size; the values are once, few, many and, for expanded clones, a class.

>TRBV5-1|many|TRBJ2-7|TRBD2
TGCGCCAGCAGCCCTGGACTAGCGGCCTTCTACGAGCAGTACTTC
CASSPGLAAFYEQYF
>TRBV5-1|many|TRBJ2-7|TRBD1
TGCGCCAGCAGCTTTTCGATTTCGGGACAGGGGTACTACGAGCAGTACTTC
CASSFSISGQGYYEQYF
>TRBV2|.|TRBJ2-5|TRBD2
TGTGCCAACCCGGCCCTAGCGGGAGATATGGAGACCCAGTACTTC
CANPALAGDMETQYF
>TRBV20-1|many|TRBJ2-7|.
TGCAGTGCTAGAGATGGGACGGAGCTACTACTGGACGAGCAGTACTTC
CSARDGTELLLDEQYF
>TRBV27|many|TRBJ2-1|.
TGTGCCAGCAGTCCGACAGCCCGCTCCTACAATGAGCAGTTCTTC
CASSPTARSYNEQFF
>TRBV7-9|few|TRBJ1-4|.
TGTGCCAGCAGCTTCGGCGAGGGAAAACTGTTTTTT
CASSFGEGKLFF
>TRBV6-5|many|TRBJ1-2|.
TGTGCCAGCAGTACTGTGACCGATTACTATGGCTACACCTTC
CASSTVTDYYGYTF
>TRBV5-1|many|TRBJ2-7|.
TGCGCCAGCAGCTTGATTATGGGGTACGAGCAGTACTTC
CASSLIMGYEQYF
>TRBV6-2/TRBV6-3|many|TRBJ2-3|TRBD2
TGTGCCAGCAAACGACTAGCGGGGGTTACAGATACGCAGTATTTT
CASKRLAGVTDTQYF
>TRBV29-1|many|TRBJ2-7|.
TGCAGCGTTGGAAACAGCTACTACGAGCAGTACTTC
CSVGNSYYEQYF
>TRBV28|few|TRBJ2-3|TRBD1
TGTGCCAGCAGTTTGGTAGACAGGGGAAACACAGATACGCAGTATTTT
CASSLVDRGNTDTQYF
>TRBV11-1|many|TRBJ2-2|.
TGTGCCAGCAGCTTCGGAACAGGGAAGATTATAGCCGGGGAGCTGTTTTTT
CASSFGTGKIIAGELFF
>TRBV29-1|many|TRBJ1-4|.
TGCAGCGTTGTGGGCCTTTTCAATGAAAAACTGTTTTTT
CSVVGLFNEKLFF
>TRBV12-5|many|TRBJ2-7|TRBD2
TGTGCTAGTGGTTTGGTAGTTAGCGGGGGCTCCTACGAGCAGTACTTC
CASGLVVSGGSYEQYF
>TRBV12-3/TRBV12-4|many|TRBJ2-4|.
TGTGCCAGCAGTTTAAAGGTCCCTGGAGCCAAAAACATTCAGTACTTC
CASSLKVPGAKNIQYF
>TRBV12-3/TRBV12-4|many|TRBJ2-1|.
TGTGCCAGCAGTCCCGACAGGGGAGGGTACAATGAGCAGTTCTTC
CASSPDRGGYNEQFF
>TRBV5-6|.|TRBJ2-7|.
TGTGCCATGGGCCTGGGAACAGGCACATCCTACGAGCAGTACTTC
CAMGLGTGTSYEQYF
>TRBV5-1|few|TRBJ2-5|.
TGCGCCAGCAGCTTGGGGCGACAGGACTTTCAAGAGACCCAGTACTTC
CASSLGRQDFQETQYF
>TRBV13|many|TRBJ2-7|TRBD1
TGTGCCAGCAGCGCAGGACAGGGGCGGGACGAGCAGTACTTC
CASSAGQGRDEQYF
>TRBV4-3|few|TRBJ2-7|.
TGCGCCAGCAGCCAAGATCGGACCTACGAGCAGTACTTC
CASSQDRTYEQYF
>TRBV14|many|TRBJ2-7|.
TGTGCCAGCAGCCAGCGTGGGTACTACTACGAGCAGTACTTC
CASSQRGYYYEQYF
>TRBV6-5|many|TRBJ1-1|.
TGTGCCAGCAGTTTCACAGGGAGGACTGAAGCTTTCTTT
CASSFTGRTEAFF
>TRBV6-6|many|TRBJ1-5|.
TGTGCCAGCAGTCCCCTCGGACAGCCCCAGCATTTT
CASSPLGQPQHF
>TRBV7-9|many|TRBJ2-3|.
TGTGCCAGCAGCTTATTGGGAGTCCGTGGCACAGATACGCAGTATTTT
CASSLLGVRGTDTQYF
>TRBV20-1|few|TRBJ1-5|.
TGCAGTGCTAGGCGAGATCAGCCCCAGCATTTT
CSARRDQPQHF
>TRBV18|few|TRBJ1-1|.
TGTGCCAGCTCACCGGGGCGGCAGATTGAAGCTTTCTTT
CASSPGRQIEAFF
>TRBV7-9|many|TRBJ2-5|.
TGTGCCAGCAGCAAGGAAGGACGCAAAGAGACCCAGTACTTC
CASSKEGRKETQYF
>TRBV9|many|TRBJ1-2|.
TGTGCCAGCACCGGGCTCTATGGCTACACCTTC
CASTGLYGYTF
>TRBV4-1|many|TRBJ2-7|TRBD1
TGCGCCAGCAGCCAAGATAGACAGGGAAGGGGTCGGACCTACGAGCAGTACTTC
CASSQDRQGRGRTYEQYF
>TRBV5-1|many|TRBJ1-2|.
TGCGCCAGCACCCGAGGGGGAAAAGGGGATGGCTACACCTTC
CASTRGGKGDGYTF
>TRBV13|many|TRBJ2-7|.
TGTGCCAGCAGCTTAAATTCGCCCTCCTACGAGCAGTACTTC
CASSLNSPSYEQYF
>TRBV7-2|many|TRBJ2-1|.
TGTGCCAGCAGCTCCCTGCTGGCGGGGGCCCTCCATGGGCAGTTCTTC
CASSSLLAGALHGQFF
>TRBV10-3|many|TRBJ2-6|.
TGTGCCACCGGATCGTCCCTCGCTGGGGCCAACGTCCTGACTTTC
CATGSSLAGANVLTF
>TRBV12-3/TRBV12-4|many|TRBJ1-2|.
TGTGCCAGCAGGCGGGGGGGGACTAACTATGGCTACACCTTC
CASRRGGTNYGYTF
>TRBV18|few|TRBJ1-4|.
TGTGCCAGCTCACCTGGAAAGCGAGTTGCAACTAATGAAAAACTGTTTTTT
CASSPGKRVATNEKLFF
>TRBV24-1|many|TRBJ1-6|.
TGTGCCACCAGTGATCGACGGAGGGGTTCCTATAATTCACCCCTCCACTTT
CATSDRRRGSYNSPLHF
>TRBV19|few|TRBJ2-3|.
TGTGCCAGTAGTTCGGTAGATACGCAGTATTTT
CASSSVDTQYF
>TRBV24-1|many|TRBJ2-2|TRBD2
TGTGCCACCAGTGACCCCTCTCACGGACTAGCGGGAGTTCGCACCGGGGAGCTGTTTTTT
CATSDPSHGLAGVRTGELFF
>TRBV28|many|TRBJ2-5|.
TGTGCCAGCTGGGGGCCAGGAAGCCAAGAGACCCAGTACTTC
CASWGPGSQETQYF
>TRBV7-9|many|TRBJ1-2|.
TGTGCCAGCAGGGACGGGGGTGGTTATGGCTACACCTTC
CASRDGGGYGYTF
>TRBV29-1|many|TRBJ1-2|.
TGCAGCGCTGGCCCTGAACTGACTAACTATGGCTACACCTTC
CSAGPELTNYGYTF